This note documents a single T cell receptor (beta chain) sequence. Its antigen remains unknown. The data are from a study of cytomegalovirus exposure and HLA in healthy donors. Regarding the study as a whole: There were some public TCRs occurring in many donors, but most TCR sequences were rare.

Though probably carrying unrecorded immune exposures, donors were nominally healthy at sampling. Researchers ran the PCR with 60 Vbeta and 13 Jbeta primers. The table came from immunoSEQ multiplex PCR; TCRdb's copy has only in-frame clones and leaves some out. The sample shows 150,000 to 200,000 clones, more than 75% of them seen only once. V lost 6 bases and J lost 8; bases outside the gene matches: 11. CDR3 length: 15 residues. Germline CDR1 is ENHRY and CDR2 is SYGVKD. V gene TRBV10-3 combines with J gene TRBJ2-2; 8 nucleotides align to TRBD1. This receptor was obtained from a man younger than 35 in good health and CMV-seropositive. Sequenced material: PBMCs. CDR3 loop: CAIRGTGIPIGELFF. CDR3 nucleotide sequence: TGTGCCATCAGAGGGACAGGCATCCCCATTGGGGAGCTGTTTTTT.